The TCR beta chain under discussion was sequenced for a study of shared clonotypes between healthy human individuals. Trimming removed 8 bases from V and 4 bases from J, with 8 bases in between. CDR1 is MNHEY and CDR2 is SVGAGI in the germline V gene. This CDR3 region has 11 residues. Findings and caveats of the study: Sequencing depth was predicted to influence how clonotypes are shared among donors.

A note on this clone: Its matching antigen is unknown.

The method was immunoSEQ multiplex PCR; TCRdb's version includes in-frame clones alone and lacks a portion of them. Of around 320,000 clones listed, 87% were seen once; the top ten hold about 17%. Material: memory CD8+ T cells sorted from blood. Specified subset: CD45RO+ cells pooled with CCR7-negative TemRA cells. The V call is TRBV6-5, the J call TRBJ1-1, with TRBD1 as a possible D gene (5 bases). The TCR originated in a man aged 18 to 29 in good health. The CDR3 bases are TGTGCCAGCCAGGGTTTCACTGAAGCTTTCTTT. Encoded protein: CASQGFTEAFF.